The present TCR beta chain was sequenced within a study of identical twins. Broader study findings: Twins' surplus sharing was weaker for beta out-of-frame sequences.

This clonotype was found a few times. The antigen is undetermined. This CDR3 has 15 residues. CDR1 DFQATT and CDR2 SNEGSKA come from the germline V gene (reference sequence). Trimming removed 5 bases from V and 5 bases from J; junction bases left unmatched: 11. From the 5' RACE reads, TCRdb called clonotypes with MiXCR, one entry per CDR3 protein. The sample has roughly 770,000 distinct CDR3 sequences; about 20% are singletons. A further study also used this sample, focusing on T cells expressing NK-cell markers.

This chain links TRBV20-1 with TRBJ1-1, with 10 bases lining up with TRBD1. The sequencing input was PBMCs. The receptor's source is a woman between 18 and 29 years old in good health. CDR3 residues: CSAPTRDRGKTEAFF. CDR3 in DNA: TGCAGTGCTCCTACCCGGGACAGGGGAAAAACTGAAGCTTTCTTT.